This T cell receptor beta chain was recorded in a study of cytomegalovirus exposure and HLA in healthy donors. As for the study in general: Of roughly 400 genotyped donors, approximately 80% clustered with self-reported Caucasian donors. The study, taken as a whole, reports: Analyzed later, most CMV-associated TCR beta chains appeared HLA-restricted. The productive fraction for most TCR beta V segments was about 90% or about 30% in an earlier analysis.

Donors showed nominal health when sampled, although they likely had unrecorded immune exposures. V lost 5 bases to trimming and J lost 6 bases; unmatched junction nucleotides: 3. Germline V gives CDR1 SGHVS, CDR2 FQNEAQ. The CDR3 contains 15 residues. On this clone: Its antigen is still unknown.

60 Vbeta and 13 Jbeta primers were used in PCR. Only in-frame clones appear in the TCRdb table, and some are missing; sequencing was by immunoSEQ multiplex PCR. Found here are about 160,000 clones, 60% to 80% of them singletons; the top ten hold about 0.93%. Specimen: PBMCs. The J gene is TRBJ2-2, the V gene TRBV7-8; the match to TRBD2 covers 13 bases. The TCR sequence derives from a woman in her fifties or sixties in good health and CMV-seropositive. CDR3 DNA: TGTGCCAGCAGCCCAGGACTAGCGGGGGCCGGGGAGCTGTTTTTT. Translation gives CASSPGLAGAGELFF.